This T cell receptor (beta chain) was captured in a study of T cell repertoires in cytomegalovirus infection. The wider study: Through public TCR beta signatures, both CMV infection and matching HLA type were indicated.

From the reads, TCRdb called clonotypes with MiXCR, one entry per CDR3 protein. The top ten clones hold roughly 6.5% of a sample with around 230,000 distinct CDR3 sequences, approximately 7% of them seen once. General study results and limits: Clonotype analysis showed dominance of the ex vivo response by HLA-C-restricted CMV-specific TCR beta clonotypes. Carriers of CMV plus the relevant HLA were identified by cumulative public TCR beta family frequency.

This clonotype was observed many times. Its antigen is as yet unknown. The CDR3 totals 15 residues. The germline V gene encodes CDR1 ENHRY and CDR2 SYGVKD. V shed 6 bases and J 2 bases; nucleotides not matched to a gene: 8. Sequencing used PBMCs. The receptor comes from a human donor in good health (CMV status not recorded). Some clones in this sample may be carry-over from other donors' samples. The chain recombines TRBV10-3 with TRBJ2-3; 7 nucleotides agree with TRBD1. CDR3 loop: CAIRPDRDPTDTQYF. CDR3 nucleotide sequence: TGTGCCATCAGACCTGACAGGGACCCCACAGATACGCAGTATTTT.